These 23 T cell receptor beta chains were sequenced from one sample in a study of regulatory T cells in long-lasting Graves disease listed by TCRdb under 2021. The label giving this sample's time point can be read as: persistent/refractory GD, antithyroid drugs over 5 years with positive TRAb. RNA was extracted from PBMCs in TRIzol for both TCR sequencing and RNA sequencing. The method behind the library was multiplex PCR. The sequencer listed for this sample is Illumina HiSeq 4000. TCR beta libraries were built with iRepertoire HTBI primers and Arm-PCR amplification of CDR3 regions. TCRdb redid the processing of the public reads, applying fastp at Q25 and MiXCR, and retained in-frame beta chains. A single entry per CDR3 protein holds the most common genes and DNA from its merged rows. The sample table contains approximately 500,000 distinct CDR3 sequences; only one count was recorded for roughly 21% of them. The top ten clonotypes cover roughly 7.7% of the sample.

The sample here was peripheral blood mononuclear cells (PBMCs), taken when the disease was refractory, from a patient treated with antithyroid drugs. These receptors came from a female donor with Graves disease.

The chain uses TRBV6-6 and TRBJ2-5, with 7 bases that match TRBD1. The CDR3 length is 14 residues. Trimming at V came to 0 bases and at J to 5 bases, leaving 3 bases not matched to a gene. Germline V lookup: CDR1 MNHNY, CDR2 SVGAGI (reference sequence). In DNA form, the CDR3 reads TGTGCCAGCAGTTACTCGGGACAGTGGGAGACCCAGTACTTC. Translation gives CASSYSGQWETQYF.

This chain connects TRBV3-1 to TRBJ2-7, with 13 bases lining up with TRBD2. The CDR3 covers 16 residues. J gave up 1 base and V 5 bases, and 5 bases lay outside the gene matches. Germline values: CDR1 LGHDT, CDR2 YNNKEL (reference sequence). The CDR3 sequence is CASSLGLAGRSYEQYF. CDR3 in DNA: TGTGCCAGCAGCTTGGGACTAGCGGGAAGGTCCTACGAGCAGTACTTC.

This clonotype was seen only once. A much larger clone lies a single base off, so this may be a read error. The chain joins TRBV2 to TRBJ2-4; D is perhaps TRBD2 (5 bases). The germline V gene has CDR1 SNHLY and CDR2 FYNNEI. The CDR3 contains 14 residues. V lost 7 bases and J 0 bases, leaving 10 bases between the germline ends. The CDR3, as DNA: TGTGCCAGCAAAATCGGGGTAGCCAAAAACATTCAGTACTTC. Translating gives CASKIGVAKNIQYF. The full variable domain, with the rest looked up from reference TRBV2 and TRBJ2-4, is EPEVTQTPSHQVTQMGQEVILRCVPISNHLYFYWYRQILGQKVEFLVSFYNNEISEKSEIFDDQFSVERPDGSNFTLKIRSTKLEDSAMYFCASKIGVAKNIQYFGAGTRLSVL.

This clonotype was observed a handful of times. This chain joins TRBV11-3 and TRBJ2-5; D unclear. The CDR3 length is 15 residues. The germline V gene encodes CDR1 SGHNT and CDR2 YENEEA. Deletions cut 5 bases from V and 5 bases from J, with 18 bases between. The CDR3 here is CASSPFGPPPETQYF. CDR3 DNA: TGTGCCAGCAGCCCTTTTGGCCCGCCACCGGAGACCCAGTACTTC.

This clonotype was detected ten times or more. This chain links TRBV6-1 with TRBJ1-5; 10 nucleotides align to TRBD1. The germline gives CDR1 MNHNS, CDR2 SASEGT. Germline trimming cut 6 bases from V and 5 bases from J; bases unmatched to any gene: 1. The CDR3 covers 13 residues. CDR3 sequence: CASRGTGDQPQHF. The CDR3 DNA follows: TGTGCCAGCAGGGGGACAGGGGATCAGCCCCAGCATTTT.

This clonotype was detected many times. This sequence joins TRBV28 and TRBJ2-5; perhaps TRBD2 as D (6 bases). The CDR3 has 15 amino acids. V shed 5 bases and J shed 3 bases, with 16 bases lying between them. Germline V lookup: CDR1 MDHEN, CDR2 SYDVKM. The CDR3 protein is CASSPDGGTKETQYF. In nucleotides, the CDR3 is TGTGCCAGCAGTCCTGACGGGGGAACGAAAGAGACCCAGTACTTC.

At least ten counts were recorded for this clonotype. The chain employs TRBV12-3 or TRBV12-4 and TRBJ1-1, with D uncertain. The CDR3 sequence is 14 residues long. The V end lost 4 bases, the J end lost 1 base, and 10 bases lay between the germline ends. The CDR3 is CASSSSFGNTEAFF. The CDR3 nucleotides are TGTGCCAGCAGTTCGAGCTTCGGGAACACTGAAGCTTTCTTT.

There are many counts of this clonotype. V is TRBV28 and J is TRBJ1-5; possible D gene TRBD1, 5 bases. Per the germline V gene, CDR1 is MDHEN and CDR2 is SYDVKM. The CDR3 runs 11 residues. With 4 bases removed from V and 11 bases from J, the gap between germline ends came to 9 bases. CDR3 in DNA: TGTGCCAGCAGTTATAAAGGGGCCCAGCATTTT. This codes for CASSYKGAQHF.

This clonotype was observed at least ten times. The gene calls are TRBV12-3 or TRBV12-4 and TRBJ1-5; D gene unclear. Trimming left V 8 bases short and J 4 bases short, with 12 bases between. The CDR3 length is 13 residues. The CDR3 protein is CASSSTSNQPQHF. In nucleotides, the CDR3 is TGTGCCAGCTCTTCCACAAGTAATCAGCCCCAGCATTTT.

V is TRBV7-9 and J is TRBJ1-4; D unresolved. This CDR3 is built from 14 residues. Germline V CDR1 and CDR2: SEHNR, FQNEAQ (reference sequence). Trimming removed 4 bases at V and 8 bases at J, with 14 bases between. This CDR3 is CASSYGVEGEKLFF. The CDR3 DNA follows: TGTGCCAGCAGCTACGGAGTGGAGGGAGAAAAACTGTTTTTT.

The gene calls are TRBV6-1 and TRBJ1-4; D not certain. Trimming removed 5 bases at V and 0 bases at J, with 13 bases between. The V gene's germline CDR1 is MNHNS and CDR2 SASEGT. This CDR3 comprises 16 residues. In nucleotides, the CDR3 is TGTGCCAGCAGTCCACGTGTGGCTGCAACTAATGAAAAACTGTTTTTT. It codes for CASSPRVAATNEKLFF.

This clonotype has at least ten counts. The V call is TRBV2, the J call TRBJ1-1, with unresolved D. This CDR3 region has 17 residues. Trimming removed 1 base from V and 0 bases from J, with 15 bases in between. CDR1 and CDR2 from the germline V gene are SNHLY and FYNNEI. CDR3 in DNA: TGTGCCAGCAGTGAAGGTGGCCGGACCGGAATGAACACTGAAGCTTTCTTT. Translating gives CASSEGGRTGMNTEAFF.

The chain combines TRBV5-1 with TRBJ2-5; possibly TRBD1 for D (5 bases). From germline, CDR1 is SGHRS and CDR2 YFSETQ. CDR3 length: 19 amino acids. The V end was cut by 3 bases, the J end by 3 bases, with 27 bases between. The CDR3: CASSWGVAQAVWGKETQYF. The DNA for the CDR3 is TGCGCCAGCAGCTGGGGCGTGGCTCAGGCTGTTTGGGGAAAAGAGACCCAGTACTTC.

With regard to this clonotype: An end of the junction does not agree with germline; a read error may underlie this. The rearrangement links TRBV20-1 to TRBJ2-2, with 8 bases aligning to TRBD2. Germline values: CDR1 DFQATT, CDR2 SNEGSKA (reference sequence). The CDR3 is made up of 13 amino acids. The CDR3 spells CSGGRGDTGELLF. CDR3 DNA sequence: TGCAGTGGGGGGCGGGGGGACACCGGGGAGCTGCTTTTT.

The chain employs TRBV5-1 and TRBJ2-5; D remains ambiguous. This CDR3 contains 12 residues. The V end was cut by 7 bases, the J end by 5 bases, with 12 bases between. From germline, CDR1 is SGHRS and CDR2 YFSETQ. CDR3 nucleotide sequence: TGCGCCAGCTCGAAGACTGAGGAGACCCAGTACTTC. It encodes CASSKTEETQYF.

The chain combines TRBV13 with TRBJ1-4, with D possibly TRBD1 on 5 matching bases. The CDR3 has 14 amino acids. Trimming pared 5 bases from V and 8 bases from J, leaving 15 bases between. The germline gives CDR1 PRHDT, CDR2 FYEKMQ (reference sequence). CDR3 coding DNA: TGTGCCAGCAGCCGAACGGGGACCTGGGAAAAACTGTTTTTT. It specifies CASSRTGTWEKLFF.

This clonotype appeared once. The genes are TRBV29-1 and TRBJ2-2; D gene ambiguous. There are 13 residues in the CDR3. Germline V gives CDR1 SQVTM, CDR2 ANQGSEA. Trimming shortened V by 5 bases and J by 0 bases, and 7 bases separated the two germline ends. The CDR3 spells CSVKGPNTGELFF. CDR3 nucleotides: TGCAGCGTTAAGGGTCCGAACACCGGGGAGCTGTTTTTT.

The chain is built from TRBV7-9 and TRBJ2-5; a weak D match, TRBD1 (6 bases). V dropped 1 base and J dropped 3 bases, with 12 bases sitting between them. Germline-derived CDR1 and CDR2 are SEHNR and FQNEAQ (reference sequence). There are 15 residues in the CDR3. The CDR3 sequence is CASSLVQGIEETQYF. The CDR3 DNA reads TGTGCCAGCAGCTTAGTACAGGGCATCGAAGAGACCCAGTACTTC.

The V and J genes are TRBV6-1 and TRBJ2-5, with TRBD2 matching 9 bases. Germline CDR1 is MNHNS and CDR2 is SASEGT. Trimming removed 6 bases from V and 1 base from J; junction bases left unmatched: 6. This CDR3 spans 15 amino acids. The DNA for the CDR3 is TGTGCCAGCAGCACCCTAGCGGGAAGCCAAGAGACCCAGTACTTC. Its translation: CASSTLAGSQETQYF.

This clonotype came up many times. V usage is TRBV28 and J usage is TRBJ1-5; no reliable D call. V was clipped by 7 bases and J by 4 bases, with 11 bases between them. This CDR3 region has 13 residues. The germline V gene has CDR1 MDHEN and CDR2 SYDVKM. The CDR3 sequence: CASKGWGNQPQHF. The CDR3 DNA sequence: TGTGCCAGCAAAGGTTGGGGAAATCAGCCCCAGCATTTT.

The table lists this clonotype with a few counts. This rearrangement joins TRBV11-2 to TRBJ1-3; D gene unclear. V dropped 0 bases and J dropped 0 bases, with 6 bases sitting between them. CDR3 length: 15 amino acids. CDR1 and CDR2 from the germline V gene are SGHAT and FQNNGV. This CDR3 reads CASSLDAGSGNTIYF. CDR3 in DNA: TGTGCCAGCAGCTTAGATGCTGGCTCTGGAAACACCATATATTTT.

The table lists this clonotype with many counts. The chain recombines TRBV11-2 with TRBJ1-4, with 10 positions matching TRBD1. With 5 bases clipped from V and 4 bases from J, the junction kept 7 bases outside the gene matches. The CDR3 is 16 amino acids. The germline gives CDR1 SGHAT, CDR2 FQNNGV. CDR3 nucleotides: TGTGCCAGCAGCCTTGCCGGGACAGGGGTTAATGAAAAACTGTTTTTT. It codes for CASSLAGTGVNEKLFF. The whole variable domain, filled in from reference TRBV11-2 and TRBJ1-4, reads EAGVAQSPRYKIIEKRQSVAFWCNPISGHATLYWYQQILGQGPKLLIQFQNNGVVDDSQLPKDRFSAERLKGVDSTLKIQPAKLEDSAVYLCASSLAGTGVNEKLFFGSGTQLSVL.

CDR3 sequence (DNA): TGTGCCAGCAGTTTAATACCGGCGACCGGGGAGCTGTTTTTT. It specifies CASSLIPATGELFF. The chain links TRBV12-3 or TRBV12-4 to TRBJ2-2, with D unclear. The CDR3 consists of 14 residues. Trimming stripped 2 bases from V and 5 bases from J, with 9 bases between.